The 27 T cell receptor beta chains given below trace back to one sample, sequenced in a study of shared clonotypes between healthy human individuals. Libraries were prepared by immunoSEQ multiplex PCR; TCRdb keeps only in-frame clonotypes and omits some of them. The sample includes around 510,000 clones, about 80% of them seen just once. The sequenced material came from PBMCs. All receptors come from a woman aged 40 to 55 in good health. Some clones in this sample may be carry-over from other donors' samples.

V is TRBV7-2 and J is TRBJ2-7, with 9 bases matching TRBD2. This CDR3 is 15 amino acids long. The germline gives CDR1 SGHTA, CDR2 FQGNSA. The ends lost 5 bases at V and 6 bases at J; junction bases unmatched: 11. This chain's CDR3 is CASSLGAGLAGEQYF. The CDR3 DNA is TGTGCCAGCAGCCTCGGGGCGGGACTAGCTGGCGAGCAGTACTTC.

V is TRBV5-3 and J is TRBJ1-5; tentative D call: TRBD1 (6 bases). TRBV5-3 has ORF status, its function being uncertain. The V end was cut by 6 bases, the J end by 4 bases, with 23 bases between. This CDR3 region has 17 residues. The CDR3 DNA sequence: TGTGCCAGAACGGTGGACAGTCCCGCGCCCTCTAATCAGCCCCAGCATTTT. Protein: CARTVDSPAPSNQPQHF.

The chain carries TRBV2 and TRBJ2-7; D unclear. Germline lookup yields CDR1 SNHLY and CDR2 FYNNEI. The CDR3 is made up of 12 amino acids. Deletions cut 11 bases from V and 3 bases from J, with 14 bases between. The CDR3 is CAVVDGFYEQYF. The CDR3, as DNA: TGTGCCGTTGTCGACGGCTTCTACGAGCAGTACTTC.

This sequence joins TRBV18 and TRBJ2-5, with 8 bases fitting TRBD1. J lost 5 bases, V lost 4 bases, and 9 bases had no gene match. CDR1 is KGHSH, CDR2 LQKENI, per germline. The CDR3 contains 15 residues. CDR3 residues: CASSRGQGRAETQYF. CDR3 coding DNA: TGTGCCAGCTCACGAGGACAGGGCAGAGCGGAGACCCAGTACTTC. Filled out from reference TRBV18 and TRBJ2-5, the complete variable domain reads NAGVMQNPRHLVRRRGQEARLRCSPMKGHSHVYWYRQLPEEGLKFMVYLQKENIIDESGMPKERFSAEFPKEGPSILRIQQVVRGDSAAYFCASSRGQGRAETQYFGPGTRLLVL.

The chain joins TRBV19 to TRBJ1-1; 7 bases align to TRBD1. Germline loops: CDR1 LNHDA, CDR2 SQIVND (reference sequence). This CDR3 contains 13 residues. The J segment lost 6 bases and the V segment lost 6 bases, leaving 7 bases of the junction unmatched. DNA of the CDR3: TGTGCCAGTAGGCTTACAGGGGAACCTGAAGCTTTCTTT. It encodes CASRLTGEPEAFF.

Concerning this clone: With a far larger clone one base away, a read error is the likely cause. At the DNA level, this CDR3 is encoded by other sequences in the same sample as well. The chain recombines TRBV7-2 with TRBJ2-3; TRBD2 matches at 14 bases. Germline V gives CDR1 SGHTA, CDR2 FQGNSA. The CDR3 has 17 amino acids. This CDR3 is CASSHRTSGRNADTQYF. Written as DNA, the CDR3 is TGCGCCAGCAGCCATCGGACTAGCGGGAGGAACGCAGATACGCAGTATTTT.

This clone appeared a few times. The rearrangement uses TRBV19 and TRBJ1-5; unclear D gene. The CDR3 consists of 16 residues. V dropped 2 bases and J dropped 6 bases, with 17 bases sitting between them. The germline V gene has CDR1 LNHDA and CDR2 SQIVND (reference sequence). Written as DNA, the CDR3 is TGTGCCAGTAGTATACCCCCGGACGGGTATGGTCAGCCCCAGCATTTT. Amino acids: CASSIPPDGYGQPQHF.

Of note for this clone: With a far larger clone one base away, a read error is the likely cause. Other DNA sequences within the sample encode an identical CDR3. This CDR3 is CTSRSGTDTGELFF. In DNA, the CDR3 is TGTACCAGCAGGTCAGGGACGGACACCGGGGAGCTGTTTTTT. V is TRBV6-6 and J is TRBJ2-2; tentatively, D is TRBD1 or TRBD2 (5 bases each). This CDR3 spans 14 amino acids. The germline CDR1 and CDR2 sequences are MNHNY and SVGAGI (reference sequence).

The chain joins TRBV2 to TRBJ1-5; possibly TRBD1 for D (5 bases). Germline V gene data show CDR1 as SNHLY and CDR2 as FYNNEI. Trimming took off 8 bases at V and 0 bases at J, with 11 bases between the two ends. CDR3 length: 14 amino acids. The CDR3 here is CASRADNSNQPQHF. The CDR3 nucleotides read TGTGCCAGCCGGGCGGACAATAGCAATCAGCCCCAGCATTTT. Looking up the rest from reference TRBV2 and TRBJ1-5 gives the full variable domain: EPEVTQTPSHQVTQMGQEVILRCVPISNHLYFYWYRQILGQKVEFLVSFYNNEISEKSEIFDDQFSVERPDGSNFTLKIRSTKLEDSAMYFCASRADNSNQPQHFGDGTRLSIL.

This clone was detected a few times. The V gene is TRBV28, the J gene TRBJ1-4, with D unclear. V lost 5 bases, J lost 8 bases, and 6 bases lay in between. CDR3 length: 11 residues. Germline values: CDR1 MDHEN, CDR2 SYDVKM. The DNA for the CDR3 is TGTGCCAGCAGTGCCTACGAAAAACTGTTTTTT. It specifies CASSAYEKLFF. The full variable domain, its missing parts supplied by reference TRBV28 and TRBJ1-4, is DVKVTQSSRYLVKRTGEKVFLECVQDMDHENMFWYRQDPGLGLRLIYFSYDVKMKEKGDIPEGYSVSREKKERFSLILESASTNQTSMYLCASSAYEKLFFGSGTQLSVL.

CDR3 residues: CASSYFYTGELFF. Here the CDR3 DNA reads TGTGCCAGCAGTTATTTCTACACCGGGGAGCTGTTTTTT. V is TRBV6-6 and J is TRBJ2-2; D unclear. The CDR3 totals 13 residues. V lost 3 bases and J 3 bases, leaving 5 bases between the germline ends. The germline CDR1 and CDR2 sequences are MNHNY and SVGAGI (reference sequence).

The rearrangement joins TRBV10-3 to TRBJ2-3; D tentatively reads TRBD1 or TRBD2 (5 bases each). There are 16 residues in the CDR3. Trimming took off 10 bases at V and 5 bases at J, with 25 bases between the two ends. In germline, CDR1 is ENHRY, CDR2 SYGVKD. DNA for the CDR3: TGTGCCACCCGGGCCGCCCGGGACCACCTTAGAGATACGCAGTATTTT. It codes for CATRAARDHLRDTQYF.

This chain connects TRBV7-9 to TRBJ2-5, with no clear D. V was shortened by 0 bases and J by 5 bases, with 7 bases between the two germline ends. CDR3 length: 13 residues. Germline lookup yields CDR1 SEHNR and CDR2 FQNEAQ (reference sequence). The CDR3 protein is CASSLAPRETQYF. The CDR3 coding sequence is TGTGCCAGCAGCTTAGCCCCCAGGGAGACCCAGTACTTC.

This clone was found once. The V and J genes are TRBV19 and TRBJ2-1; D possibly corresponds to TRBD1 (5 bases). The CDR3 runs 15 residues. V lost 1 base to trimming and J lost 1 base, with 8 bases between them. The germline CDR1 and CDR2 sequences are LNHDA and SQIVND (reference sequence). DNA for the CDR3: TGTGCCAGTAGTATAGGCGGACAATCCTACAATGAGCAGTTCTTC. Protein sequence: CASSIGGQSYNEQFF.

In regard to this clone: At one of its ends the junction is not consistent with the germline gene, which may arise from a read error. The rearrangement uses TRBV10-2 and TRBJ1-5; possible D gene TRBD1, 5 bases. The CDR3 length is 13 residues. The V gene's germline CDR1 is WSHSY and CDR2 SAAADI. In DNA form, the CDR3 reads TGCGCCAGCAGTGACAGGGTTGGTCAGCTCCAGCATTTT. It is translated as CASSDRVGQLQHF.

In its sample, this clone was seen once. The chain joins TRBV4-1 to TRBJ2-2; 9 bases agree with TRBD2. The CDR3 has 16 amino acids. Per the germline V gene, CDR1 is MGHRA and CDR2 is YSYEKL. V dropped 4 bases and J dropped 6; count of bases not matched to a gene: 9. The CDR3 DNA is TGCGCCAGCAGCCCGCCTGGCGGGAGGGTCGCCGGGGAGCTGTTTTTT. Encoded protein: CASSPPGGRVAGELFF.

Note on this clone: Since a much larger clone is just one base distant, this may be a read error. The chain is built from TRBV5-4 and TRBJ1-1, with D possibly being TRBD1 (6 bases). This CDR3 contains 13 residues. V lost 4 bases to trimming and J lost 4 bases, with 11 bases between them. CDR1 is SGHNT, CDR2 YYREEE, per germline (reference sequence). CDR3 residues: CASSLAQGTEAFF. CDR3 in DNA: TGTGCCAGCAGCCTCGCACAGGGCACTGAAGCTTTCTTT.

The chain links TRBV27 to TRBJ2-3; 10 nucleotides agree with TRBD2. This CDR3 is 15 amino acids long. V lost 1 base and J lost 7; bases outside the gene matches: 5. The V gene's germline CDR1 is MNHEY and CDR2 SMNVEV (reference sequence). The CDR3 DNA reads TGTGCCAGCAGTTTATGGGCTAGCGGGAGTTATACGCAGTATTTT. The encoded protein is CASSLWASGSYTQYF.

J is TRBJ1-3 and V is TRBV7-9; D uncertain. Trimming took 3 bases from V and 3 from J, leaving 3 bases between them. CDR3 length: 12 residues. Per the germline V gene, CDR1 is SEHNR and CDR2 is FQNEAQ (reference sequence). The CDR3 sequence: CASSFYGNTIYF. The CDR3 nucleotides are TGTGCCAGCAGCTTTTATGGAAACACCATATATTTT.

This sequence joins TRBV5-4 and TRBJ2-7; 13 bases are a match to TRBD2. The CDR3 extends over 13 amino acids. The V and J ends lost 4 bases and 10 bases, in that order; junction bases with no gene match: 5. Germline V gene sequence: CDR1 SGHNT, CDR2 YYREEE (reference sequence). The CDR3 DNA sequence: TGTGCCAGCAGCGAAGGACTAGCGGGAGATCAGTACTTC. It translates to CASSEGLAGDQYF.

The rearrangement uses TRBV18 and TRBJ2-5; a weak D match, TRBD1 (5 bases). V lost 2 bases and J 5 bases, leaving 15 bases between the germline ends. The CDR3 is made up of 15 amino acids. CDR1 and CDR2 (germline): KGHSH, LQKENI. The CDR3 nucleotides read TGTGCCAGCTCACCATCAGGGCGAAGGTTGGAGACCCAGTACTTC. This codes for CASSPSGRRLETQYF.

Concerning this clone itself: Other DNA variants within this sample encode the same CDR3. J is TRBJ2-6 and V is TRBV29-1, with D perhaps matching TRBD1 (6 bases). The V gene lost 6 bases and the J gene lost 0 bases, with 6 bases spanning the gap. The CDR3 has 13 amino acids. In germline, CDR1 is SQVTM, CDR2 ANQGSEA. The CDR3 sequence is CSVQGSGANVLTF. DNA for the CDR3: TGCAGCGTACAGGGCTCTGGGGCCAACGTCCTGACTTTC. Full variable domain (missing parts from reference TRBV29-1 and TRBJ2-6): SAVISQKPSRDICQRGTSLTIQCQVDSQVTMMFWYRQQPGQSLTLIATANQGSEATYESGFVIDKFPISRPNLTFSTLTVSNMSPEDSSIYLCSVQGSGANVLTFGAGSRLTVL.

A few counts support this clone. The V call is TRBV18, the J call TRBJ2-2; D is perhaps TRBD2 (5 bases). V was shortened by 0 bases and J by 2 bases, with 10 bases between the two germline ends. Germline assignment: CDR1 KGHSH and CDR2 LQKENI. CDR3 size: 16 residues. The CDR3 spells CASSPPNGINTGELFF. CDR3 in DNA: TGTGCCAGCTCACCACCGAACGGGATTAACACCGGGGAGCTGTTTTTT.

This clone was seen ten or more times. The rearrangement uses TRBV7-6 and TRBJ1-3; tentatively, D is TRBD1 (5 bases). The CDR3 is 15 residues long. Germline CDR1 is SGHVS and CDR2 is FNYEAQ. Between the trimmed V and J ends, which lost 1 base and 2 bases, there was a span of 9 bases. CDR3 sequence reads: CASSLVGEAGNTIYF. The CDR3 nucleotides are TGTGCCAGCAGCTTAGTGGGGGAGGCTGGAAACACCATATATTTT.

The chain couples TRBV19 to TRBJ2-7, with 11 bases fitting TRBD1. The CDR3 has 18 residues. Trimming at V came to 5 bases and at J to 2 bases, leaving 14 bases not matched to a gene. The V gene's germline CDR1 is LNHDA and CDR2 SQIVND (reference sequence). As DNA, the CDR3 is TGTGCCAGTAGTCCCGGGACAGGGGGTTTCGAAGTCCCCTACGAGCAGTACTTC. This translates into CASSPGTGGFEVPYEQYF.

The rearrangement uses TRBV11-3 and TRBJ2-2; D gene unclear. The V gene lost 1 base and the J gene lost 4 bases, with 10 bases spanning the gap. CDR1 is SGHNT and CDR2 is YENEEA in the germline V gene. The CDR3 loop spans 15 amino acids. In nucleotides, the CDR3 is TGTGCCAGCAGCTTAGGGGCAGCGATCACCGGGGAGCTGTTTTTT. Translated, it gives CASSLGAAITGELFF.

V is TRBV5-8 and J is TRBJ1-6; no clear D. V was pared by 4 bases and J by 8 bases, with 16 bases between. The germline CDR1 and CDR2 sequences are SGHTS and YDEGEE. This CDR3 is built from 15 residues. The CDR3 nucleotides are TGTGCCAGCAGCCGGACCTGGTTATCGGATTCACCCCTCCACTTT. Translation: CASSRTWLSDSPLHF. Drawing the rest from reference TRBV5-8 and TRBJ1-6, the complete variable domain is EAGVTQSPTHLIKTRGQQATLRCSPISGHTSVYWYQQALGLGLQFLLWYDEGEERNRGNFPPRFSGRQFPNYSSELNVNALELEDSALYLCASSRTWLSDSPLHFGNGTRLTVT.